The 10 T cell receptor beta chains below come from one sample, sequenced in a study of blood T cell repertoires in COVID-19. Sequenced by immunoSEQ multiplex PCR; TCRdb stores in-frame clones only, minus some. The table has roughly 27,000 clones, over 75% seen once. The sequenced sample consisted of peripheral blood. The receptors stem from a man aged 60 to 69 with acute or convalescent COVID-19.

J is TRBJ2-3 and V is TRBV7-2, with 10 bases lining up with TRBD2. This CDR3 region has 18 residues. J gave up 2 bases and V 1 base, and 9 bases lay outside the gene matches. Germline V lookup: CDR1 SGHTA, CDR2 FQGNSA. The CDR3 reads CASSLGLPSGGITDTQYF. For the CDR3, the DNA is TGTGCCAGCAGCTTAGGCCTACCTAGCGGGGGCATCACAGATACGCAGTATTTT.

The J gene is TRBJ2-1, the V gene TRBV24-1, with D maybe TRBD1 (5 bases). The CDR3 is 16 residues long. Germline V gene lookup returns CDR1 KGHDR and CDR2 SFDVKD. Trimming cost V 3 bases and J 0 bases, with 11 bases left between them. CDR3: CATSDPRTSSYNEQFF. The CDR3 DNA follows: TGTGCCACCAGTGATCCCCGGACAAGCTCCTACAATGAGCAGTTCTTC.

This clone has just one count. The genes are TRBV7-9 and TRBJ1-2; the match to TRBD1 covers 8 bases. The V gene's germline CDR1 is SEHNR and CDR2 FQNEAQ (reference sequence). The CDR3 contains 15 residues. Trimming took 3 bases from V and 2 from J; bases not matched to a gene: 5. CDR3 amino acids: CASSFAGGANYGYTF. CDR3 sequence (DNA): TGTGCCAGCAGCTTCGCAGGGGGCGCCAACTATGGCTACACCTTC.

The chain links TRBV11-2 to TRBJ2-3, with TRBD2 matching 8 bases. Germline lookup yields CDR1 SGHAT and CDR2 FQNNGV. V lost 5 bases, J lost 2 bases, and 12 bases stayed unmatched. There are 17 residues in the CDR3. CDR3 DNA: TGTGCCAGCAGCGCCGAGCCCGGGGGGGTTTACACAGATACGCAGTATTTT. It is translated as CASSAEPGGVYTDTQYF.

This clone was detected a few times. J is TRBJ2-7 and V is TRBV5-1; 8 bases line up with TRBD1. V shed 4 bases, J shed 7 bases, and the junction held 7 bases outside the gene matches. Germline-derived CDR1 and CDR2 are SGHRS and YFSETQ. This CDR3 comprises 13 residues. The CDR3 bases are TGCGCCAGCAGCCCGGACAGGGTGAGGGAGCAGTACTTC. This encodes CASSPDRVREQYF.

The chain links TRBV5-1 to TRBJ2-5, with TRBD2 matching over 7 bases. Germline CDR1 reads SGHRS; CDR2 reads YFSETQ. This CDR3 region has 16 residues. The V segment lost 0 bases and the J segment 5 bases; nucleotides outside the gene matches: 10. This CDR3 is CASSLAWREIGETQYF. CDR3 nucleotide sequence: TGCGCCAGCAGCTTGGCTTGGCGGGAGATTGGGGAGACCCAGTACTTC.

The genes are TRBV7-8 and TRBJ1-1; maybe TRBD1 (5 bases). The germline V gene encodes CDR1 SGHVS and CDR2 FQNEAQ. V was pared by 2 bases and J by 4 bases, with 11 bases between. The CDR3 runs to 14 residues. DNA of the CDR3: TGTGCCAGCAGCTTAAGGGGCGAGATCACTGAAGCTTTCTTT. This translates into CASSLRGEITEAFF.

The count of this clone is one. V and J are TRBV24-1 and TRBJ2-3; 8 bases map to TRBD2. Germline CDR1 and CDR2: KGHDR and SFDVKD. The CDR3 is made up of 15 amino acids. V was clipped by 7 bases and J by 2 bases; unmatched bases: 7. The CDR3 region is CATRNSGVDTDTQYF. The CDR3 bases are TGTGCCACCAGAAATAGCGGGGTAGACACAGATACGCAGTATTTT.

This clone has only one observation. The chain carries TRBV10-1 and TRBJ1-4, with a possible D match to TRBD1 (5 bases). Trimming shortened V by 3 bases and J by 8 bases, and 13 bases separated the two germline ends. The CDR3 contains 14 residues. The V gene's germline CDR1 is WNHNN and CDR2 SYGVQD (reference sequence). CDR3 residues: CASSEPGREEKLFF. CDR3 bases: TGCGCCAGCAGTGAACCGGGACGGGAGGAAAAACTGTTTTTT.

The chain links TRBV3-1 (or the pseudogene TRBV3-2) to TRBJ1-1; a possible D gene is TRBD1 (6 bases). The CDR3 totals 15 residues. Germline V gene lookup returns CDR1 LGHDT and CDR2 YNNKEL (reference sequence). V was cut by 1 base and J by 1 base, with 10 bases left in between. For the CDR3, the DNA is TGTGCCAGCAGCCAAGGACTGGGACAGAACACTGAAGCTTTCTTT. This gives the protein CASSQGLGQNTEAFF.